This TCR beta chain comes out of a study of T cell responses to AZD1222 COVID-19 vaccine (dated by TCRdb to about 2021). The study in broad terms: AZD1222 recipients whose second dose came at about 4 weeks and those whose second dose came at about 12 weeks were combined into one group, since spike-specific TCR depth and breadth did not differ between the two schedules. Trial participants were enrolled by age into subgroups of 18-55, 56-69 and 70-plus years, and around 150, 29 and 61 TCR-sequenced participants, respectively, were included in these subgroups. TCR sequencing covered some 250 trial participants: 200 to 220 given two doses of AZD1222 and about 26 given two doses of MenACWY control vaccine.

Study-level results and caveats: No day 14 peak-response samples were available, so repertoires were characterized only after the peak T cell response. After two AZD1222 doses, spike-specific TCR breadth and depth were significantly higher than at day 0 and than in MenACWY recipients. Reportedly, close to half of the unique spike-specific TCRs recognized epitopes lying outside the regions that are mutated in the B.1.351 and B.1.1.7 variants. In the small 56-69-year group, the increase in depth fell short of significance, most likely because of low power. Most participants were white British and females outnumbered males, and the authors suggested that clonal diversity may have been underestimated. Only 5 to 7 AZD1222 recipients were SARS-CoV-2 seropositive at baseline, limiting conclusions about previously exposed vaccinees. CD4 TCRs associated with the vaccine covered the entire spike protein, and the dominant responses were in regions 160-218 and 743-854.

The CDR3 regions of human TCRbeta chains were analyzed by immunosequencing. On the authors' methods: Repertoire TCRs were matched against a reference library of SARS-CoV-2-specific TCRs generated with the MIRA antigen-specificity platform. Breadth meant the fraction of unique TCRs that were SARS-CoV-2-associated, whereas depth meant the fraction of total T cells that were SARS-CoV-2-associated. Using the MIRA data, each spike-specific TCR was assigned both to the spike region to which the TCR was reactive and to a CD4 or CD8 class. Log10-transformed breadth and depth values were compared by one-way ANOVA with Sidak's multiple comparisons tests. TCRdb obtained this table from immuneACCESS and retained in-frame rearrangements with V and J assigned. These tables miss some clones; where compared with another copy, unresolved V genes account for less than half of the shortfall, and the remainder is unexplained. V, J and clone size are taken as reported in that table, and D and trimming were inferred from the DNA itself. The sample has about 79,000 clones on record, around 80% of them singletons. The leading ten clones occupy less than 25% of the sample.

The CDR3 has 14 amino acids, counting the end cysteine and phenylalanine. CDR3 DNA only is kept here, 42 bases in frame from base 1. V is clipped by 7 bases and J by 2 bases, and the sequence between their germline boundaries is 15 bases long. CDR1 is given as MDHEN and CDR2 as SYDVKM, both from the germline V gene. Per the publication, the time point label means: baseline before first vaccination. Samples from vaccinated people were obtained from the UK trials COV001 and COV002, which included a single-blind randomized controlled phase 2/3 trial of AZD1222 (ChAdOx1 nCoV-19) in healthy adults. For TCRbeta chain sequencing, PBMC samples from trial participants were taken at day 0 and at day 28 after the second dose. Details on this clone: Its antigen remains unidentified. No base quality values were provided; no much bigger clone lies one nucleotide off.

Here the chain combines TRBV28 and TRBJ2-7, with the D gene not clear enough to name. Sequenced material: peripheral blood, taken on day 0 of AZD1222 vaccination. This receptor was identified in an adult in good health. CDR3 loop: CASNPRQPPYEQYF. The nucleotide sequence is TGTGCCAGCAACCCCCGGCAACCCCCCTACGAGCAGTACTTC.